A selection of T cell receptor beta chains follows, all from one sample in a study of shared clonotypes between healthy human individuals. Profiled with immunoSEQ multiplex PCR; TCRdb holds only in-frame clones, not every one. The sample consists of roughly 500,000 clones, about 79% of them appearing once. Input material: PBMCs. The receptors derive from a woman aged 40 to 55 in good health. Some clones in this sample may be carry-over from other donors' samples. The CDR3 runs from the conserved cysteine through the conserved F or W. D genes are given only for firm matches. Rows give clone size only sometimes, using once, few, many, or a class for an expanded clone.

v_gene	abundance	j_gene	d_gene	CDR3aa	CDR3nt
TRBV4-2	few	TRBJ2-7	TRBD2	CASSQDVLAGGGEQYF	TGTGCCAGCAGCCAAGATGTACTAGCGGGAGGAGGCGAGCAGTACTTC
TRBV5-1	-	TRBJ2-1	-	CASSLGAETNEQFF	TGCGCCAGCAGCTTGGGGGCGGAGACCAATGAGCAGTTCTTC
TRBV5-1	-	TRBJ2-1	TRBD2	CASSLTSGGFGNEQFF	TGCGCCAGCAGCCTGACTAGCGGGGGGTTCGGTAATGAGCAGTTCTTC
TRBV5-1	-	TRBJ1-5	-	CASSLGGQHSNQPQHF	TGCGCCAGCAGCTTGGGAGGGCAACATAGCAATCAGCCCCAGCATTTT
TRBV7-3	-	TRBJ1-1	-	CASSLLGGPGDTEAFF	TGTGCCAGCAGTCTTCTTGGGGGACCGGGGGACACTGAAGCTTTCTTT
TRBV5-4	-	TRBJ2-7	-	CASSLAGSDSYEQYF	TGTGCCAGCAGCTTGGCGGGGAGTGACTCCTACGAGCAGTACTTC
TRBV21-1	-	TRBJ2-7	-	CASSGLADISYEQYF	TGTGCCAGCAGCGGGTTAGCGGACATCTCCTACGAGCAGTACTTC
TRBV5-4	-	TRBJ2-1	-	CASSLYQGDNEQFF	TGTGCCAGCAGCTTATACCAAGGAGACAATGAGCAGTTCTTC
TRBV5-6	-	TRBJ2-7	TRBD1	CASSYGTGAYEQYF	TGTGCCAGCAGCTACGGGACAGGGGCCTACGAGCAGTACTTC
TRBV7-9	-	TRBJ2-5	TRBD2	CASSHRTSGRFGETQYF	TGTGCCAGCAGCCATAGGACTAGCGGGAGATTCGGGGAGACCCAGTACTTC
TRBV29-1	-	TRBJ2-7	TRBD1	CSVVRTGDHYEQYF	TGCAGCGTTGTAAGGACAGGAGACCACTACGAGCAGTACTTC
TRBV11-1	-	TRBJ2-7	TRBD2	CASSPRSGRIYEQYF	TGTGCCAGCAGCCCCCGTAGCGGGAGAATATACGAGCAGTACTTC
TRBV30	-	TRBJ1-1	-	CAWTPRMNTEAFF	TGTGCCTGGACCCCCAGAATGAACACTGAAGCTTTCTTT
TRBV7-2	once	TRBJ2-7	TRBD1	CASSLGQGGPYEQYF	TGTGCCAGCAGCTTAGGACAGGGGGGCCCCTACGAGCAGTACTTC
TRBV7-7	-	TRBJ2-1	-	CASSLSEWGEQFF	TGTGCTAGCAGCTTAAGCGAGTGGGGTGAGCAGTTCTTC
TRBV7-3	-	TRBJ2-5	-	CASSPTARGETQYF	TGTGCCAGCAGCCCCACGGCCCGAGGGGAGACCCAGTACTTC
TRBV6-5	-	TRBJ2-3	-	CASTRSDTQYF	TGTGCCAGCACTCGGTCAGATACGCAGTATTTT
TRBV29-1	many	TRBJ2-7	TRBD2	CSVEGLAGGPNEQYF	TGCAGCGTGGAGGGTCTAGCGGGAGGGCCCAACGAGCAGTACTTC
TRBV9	-	TRBJ2-7	TRBD2	CASSETSGAYEQYF	TGTGCCAGCTCCGAGACTAGCGGCGCCTACGAGCAGTACTTC
TRBV15	-	TRBJ2-5	-	CATSRDVARVRGTQYF	TGTGCCACCAGCAGAGATGTGGCGCGGGTCCGGGGGACCCAGTACTTC
TRBV10-1	-	TRBJ2-5	-	CASSRQVGETQYF	TGCGCCAGCAGTCGGCAGGTTGGAGAGACCCAGTACTTC
TRBV28	-	TRBJ1-4	TRBD1	CASSFGRGPVEKLFF	TGTGCCAGCAGTTTTGGTAGGGGGCCCGTTGAAAAACTGTTTTTT
TRBV4-1	-	TRBJ2-3	-	CASSQVAMMEDTQYF	TGCGCCAGCAGCCAAGTGGCTATGATGGAAGATACGCAGTATTTT
TRBV6-1	-	TRBJ2-7	TRBD1	CASSEGTGGAYEQYF	TGTGCCAGCAGTGAAGGGACAGGGGGCGCGTACGAGCAGTACTTC
TRBV19	-	TRBJ2-7	-	CASSLRGNPYEQYF	TGTGCCAGTAGTTTACGGGGAAACCCCTACGAGCAGTACTTC
TRBV2	-	TRBJ1-1	-	CASSEVRGTAEAFF	TGTGCCAGCAGTGAAGTACGGGGGACGGCTGAAGCTTTCTTT
TRBV19	-	TRBJ2-2	TRBD2	CASSAGLAGDTGELFF	TGTGCCAGTAGTGCAGGCTTAGCGGGAGACACCGGGGAGCTGTTTTTT
TRBV7-9	-	TRBJ2-2	-	CASSATSIGELFF	TGTGCCAGCAGCGCCACTTCGATCGGGGAGCTGTTTTTT
TRBV5-1	-	TRBJ2-1	TRBD1	CASSLQDRGHYNEQFF	TGCGCCAGCAGCTTGCAGGACAGGGGACACTACAATGAGCAGTTCTTC
TRBV29-1	once	TRBJ2-7	-	CSVDGAVEQYF	TGCAGCGTTGATGGGGCGGTCGAGCAGTACTTC
TRBV6-1	-	TRBJ2-3	TRBD1	CASSDSGTVADTQYF	TGTGCCAGCAGTGACTCCGGGACAGTCGCAGATACGCAGTATTTT
TRBV6-5	-	TRBJ2-2	-	CASRRTGYNTGELFF	TGTGCCAGCAGACGGACGGGGTATAACACCGGGGAGCTGTTTTTT
TRBV4-1	few	TRBJ2-1	TRBD2	CASSQDRTSGSSYNEQFF	TGCGCCAGCAGCCAAGATCGGACTAGCGGGAGCTCCTACAATGAGCAGTTCTTC
TRBV11-2	many	TRBJ2-1	-	CASSAYNEQFF	TGTGCCAGCAGCGCCTACAATGAGCAGTTCTTC
TRBV7-8	-	TRBJ2-2	TRBD2	CASSRGLGTAGELFF	TGTGCCAGCAGCCGGGGACTAGGCACCGCCGGGGAGCTGTTTTTT
TRBV7-9	once	TRBJ2-2	TRBD1	CASSPGTAYTGELFF	TGTGCCAGCAGCCCCGGGACAGCCTACACCGGGGAGCTGTTTTTT
TRBV30	-	TRBJ1-4	-	CAWRLGGEKLFF	TGTGCCTGGCGACTTGGCGGGGAAAAACTGTTTTTT
TRBV2	-	TRBJ1-4	TRBD1	CASSEAFGDRGPNEKLFF	TGTGCCAGCAGTGAAGCGTTCGGGGACAGGGGCCCTAATGAAAAACTGTTTTTT
TRBV10-3	-	TRBJ2-2	-	CATRGPQNTGELFF	TGTGCCACCCGGGGACCACAGAACACCGGGGAGCTGTTTTTT
TRBV4-2	few	TRBJ1-3	-	CASSQDRGAGNTIYF	TGTGCCAGCAGCCAAGATAGGGGGGCCGGAAACACCATATATTTT
TRBV5-4	once	TRBJ2-2	TRBD2	CASSSPYSGSTSTGELFF	TGTGCCAGCAGCTCACCATATAGCGGGAGCACGAGCACCGGGGAGCTGTTTTTT
TRBV19	-	TRBJ1-2	TRBD1	CASSMTPRRGQGYTF	TGTGCCAGTAGTATGACCCCCCGCAGGGGGCAAGGCTACACCTTC
TRBV5-1	few	TRBJ1-1	-	CASSDPGGNTEAFF	TGCGCCAGCAGCGATCCGGGGGGAAACACTGAAGCTTTCTTT
TRBV5-5	-	TRBJ2-5	-	CASSFSGGEEGTQYF	TGTGCCAGCAGCTTCTCCGGAGGGGAGGAGGGGACCCAGTACTTC
TRBV28	-	TRBJ1-2	TRBD1	CASSDRVYGYTF	TGTGCCAGCAGTGACAGGGTGTATGGCTACACCTTC
TRBV9	-	TRBJ2-2	TRBD1	CASSVGGRGLGELFF	TGTGCCAGCAGCGTAGGCGGCAGGGGGCTCGGGGAGCTGTTTTTT
TRBV21-1	-	TRBJ1-2	-	CASSKELREYYGYTF	TGTGCCAGCAGCAAAGAGCTCCGGGAATACTATGGCTACACCTTC
TRBV7-2	-	TRBJ2-6	TRBD1	CASSLAVYHRDRVASGANVLTF	TGTGCCAGCAGCTTAGCGGTTTACCACCGGGACAGGGTTGCCTCTGGGGCCAACGTCCTGACTTTC
TRBV7-2	-	TRBJ2-3	TRBD2	CASSLPGLAPHTQYF	TGTGCCAGCAGCCTACCGGGACTAGCCCCCCATACGCAGTATTTT
TRBV19	-	TRBJ2-1	TRBD2	CASSPGTSSHNEQFF	TGTGCCAGTAGTCCCGGGACTAGCTCCCACAATGAGCAGTTCTTC
TRBV6-1	-	TRBJ1-4	-	CASSEGGGMGEKLFF	TGTGCCAGCAGTGAAGGGGGGGGAATGGGTGAAAAACTGTTTTTT
TRBV15	-	TRBJ1-2	-	CATSRTSILYGYTF	TGTGCCACCAGCAGAACAAGTATTCTTTATGGCTACACCTTC
TRBV27	-	TRBJ1-1	-	CASSLGWGRMNTEAFF	TGTGCCAGCAGTTTAGGTTGGGGGCGAATGAACACTGAAGCTTTCTTT
TRBV7-9	-	TRBJ2-1	-	CASSLLQVSYNEQFF	TGTGCCAGCAGCTTATTACAGGTCTCCTACAATGAGCAGTTCTTC
TRBV10-3	-	TRBJ2-7	-	CAISETGLFEQYF	TGTGCCATCAGTGAAACGGGACTTTTCGAGCAGTACTTC
TRBV7-3	few	TRBJ1-1	TRBD1	CASSLSGTVGNTEAFF	TGTGCCAGCAGCTTATCGGGGACAGTCGGGAACACTGAAGCTTTCTTT
TRBV2	many	TRBJ1-1	TRBD1	CASRADRGSEAFF	TGTGCCAGCAGGGCGGACAGGGGCTCTGAAGCTTTCTTT
TRBV20-1	once	TRBJ2-1	-	CSARLAYEQFF	TGCAGTGCTAGACTAGCATATGAGCAGTTCTTC
TRBV5-1	once	TRBJ2-2	-	CASRRGENTGELFF	TGCGCCAGCAGGAGGGGTGAGAACACCGGGGAGCTGTTTTTT
TRBV18	-	TRBJ1-5	-	CASSLSSNQPQHF	TGTGCCAGCTCGCTTAGTAGCAATCAGCCCCAGCATTTT